This T cell receptor beta chain was identified in a study of blood T cells in healthy people across ages. This CDR3 is 15 amino acids long. Germline V gene lookup returns CDR1 MDHEN and CDR2 SYDVKM. Using a J-beta primer mix together with a sample-barcoded 5' primer, a second PCR was run for about 6 to 12 cycles. Every sample gave at least 2.5 million paired-end reads containing CDR3. TCRdb re-called the 5' RACE reads through MiXCR, storing one row per CDR3 protein. The table has 540,000 or so distinct CDR3 sequences, roughly a quarter seen once. Findings and limits, study-wide: Naive T cell percentage showed a strong correlation with TCR beta diversity.

About this clonotype itself: No antigen is known for it. Germline is not matched at one junction end, which may reflect a read error.

Sequenced: blood. J is TRBJ2-6 and V is TRBV28, with D perhaps being TRBD1 or TRBD2 (5 bases each). The TCR comes from a woman in her seventies in good health. The CDR3 DNA is TGTGCCCGCAGTTTAGAGGGGACTGGGGCCAACGTCCTGACTTTC. It translates to CARSLEGTGANVLTF.